The 24 T cell receptor beta chains in this list originate from one sample, sequenced in a study of cytomegalovirus exposure and HLA in healthy donors. Primers: 60 Vbeta forward and 13 Jbeta reverse. The assay was immunoSEQ multiplex PCR, and TCRdb's table has in-frame clones only and misses some. The data contain around 160,000 clones, 77% of them singletons. Sequenced sample: PBMCs. These receptors all come from a male donor in good health and CMV-seropositive.

The V and J genes are TRBV18 and TRBJ1-2, with a weak D call TRBD1 (5 bases). Germline CDR1 KGHSH, CDR2 LQKENI. This CDR3 region has 14 residues. V lost 0 bases and J lost 5, with 10 bases in between. The CDR3, as DNA: TGTGCCAGCTCACCACCGACAGTGGGGTATGGCTACACCTTC. Translation gives CASSPPTVGYGYTF.

V gene TRBV21-1 combines with J gene TRBJ2-7; the table's D call, TRBD1, has no DNA check behind it. TRBV21-1 is a documented pseudogene. The CDR3 loop spans 17 amino acids. The CDR3 protein is CASSKEGGDRSGWEQYF. The CDR3 DNA sequence: TGTGCCAGCAGCAAAGAGGGGGGGGACAGGAGTGGTTGGGAGCAGTACTTC.

The J gene is TRBJ2-7, the V gene TRBV4-3; weak D call: TRBD1 (6 bases). Germline V gene lookup returns CDR1 LGHNA and CDR2 YSLEER. V lost 0 bases, J lost 2 bases, and 8 bases lay in between. This CDR3 spans 14 amino acids. The CDR3 sequence: CASSQDNRAYEQYF. The CDR3 region has the DNA TGCGCCAGCAGCCAAGATAACAGGGCCTACGAGCAGTACTTC.

V gene TRBV12-5 combines with J gene TRBJ2-5; TRBD1 aligns across 8 bases. CDR1 LGHNT and CDR2 FRNRAP come from the germline V gene. V dropped 6 bases and J dropped 2; count of bases not matched to a gene: 5. The CDR3 spans 14 residues. In DNA form, the CDR3 reads TGTGCTAGTGGGCCAAGGACAGGGCAAGAGACCCAGTACTTC. Protein sequence: CASGPRTGQETQYF. The full variable domain, its missing parts supplied by reference TRBV12-5 and TRBJ2-5, is DARVTQTPRHKVTEMGQEVTMRCQPILGHNTVFWYRQTMMQGLELLAYFRNRAPLDDSGMPKDRFSAEMPDATLATLKIQPSEPRDSAVYFCASGPRTGQETQYFGPGTRLLVL.

The chain carries TRBV2 and TRBJ2-5; TRBD2 is a possible D gene (7 bases). The germline CDR1 and CDR2 sequences are SNHLY and FYNNEI. The V and J ends lost 7 bases and 2 bases respectively, with 14 bases between them. This CDR3 is built from 14 residues. CDR3 sequence (DNA): TGTGCCAGCATCCTAGGGGGGGTACAAGAGACCCAGTACTTC. Translated: CASILGGVQETQYF.

The chain uses TRBV13 and TRBJ2-2; no clear D gene. The V gene lost 2 bases and the J gene lost 1 base, with 11 bases spanning the gap. The CDR3 is 16 amino acids. The germline CDR1 and CDR2 sequences are PRHDT and FYEKMQ (reference sequence). CDR3 amino acids: CASSLFYQMNTGELFF. In DNA form, the CDR3 reads TGTGCCAGCAGCTTATTTTACCAGATGAACACCGGGGAGCTGTTTTTT.

The table lists this clone with a count of one. The genes are TRBV27 and TRBJ2-5, with 8 nucleotides matching TRBD1. J was trimmed by 3 bases and V by 3 bases; bases with no gene match: 6. Germline V lookup: CDR1 MNHEY, CDR2 SMNVEV (reference sequence). CDR3 length: 15 amino acids. The CDR3 reads CASSFRTGLKETQYF. The CDR3 nucleotides are TGTGCCAGCAGTTTCCGGACAGGGCTCAAAGAGACCCAGTACTTC.

V gene TRBV7-6 combines with J gene TRBJ1-3; D call uncertain. This CDR3 spans 13 amino acids. Germline V CDR1 and CDR2: SGHVS, FNYEAQ. Trimming removed 6 bases at V and 0 bases at J, with 6 bases between. The CDR3 here is CASSSPSGNTIYF. CDR3 nucleotide sequence: TGTGCCAGCAGTTCTCCCTCTGGAAACACCATATATTTT.

This chain joins TRBV19 and TRBJ1-2; the match to TRBD1 covers 11 bases. The CDR3 has 15 residues. Trimming removed 3 bases from V and 6 bases from J; junction bases left unmatched: 6. CDR1 is LNHDA, CDR2 SQIVND, per germline (reference sequence). CDR3 bases: TGTGCCAGTAGTATTACTGGACAGGGGGCTGATGGCTACACCTTC. Translated: CASSITGQGADGYTF.

As to this clone: Compared with germline, one end of the junction differs, possibly owing to a read error. The chain carries TRBV20-1 and TRBJ1-5, with no clear D. Germline V gene sequence: CDR1 DFQATT, CDR2 SNEGSKA (reference sequence). The CDR3 has 10 residues. The CDR3 loop is CSASLSPQHF. Here the CDR3 DNA reads TGCAGTGCTAGTCTGAGCCCCCAACATTTT.

Only a few counts were recorded for this clone. J is TRBJ1-4 and V is TRBV4-1; 9 bases are shared with TRBD1. The ends lost 1 base at V and 4 bases at J; junction bases unmatched: 1. CDR3 length equals 15 residues. Germline CDR1 and CDR2: MGHRA and YSYEKL. This CDR3 reads CASSQATGGNEKLFF. Here the CDR3 DNA reads TGCGCCAGCAGCCAAGCGACAGGGGGTAATGAAAAACTGTTTTTT.

This sequence joins TRBV7-2 and TRBJ2-7, with 7 bases identical to TRBD2. Unmatched junction bases numbered 14, after V lost 5 bases and J lost 7 bases. Germline V CDR1 and CDR2: SGHTA, FQGNSA. The CDR3 runs to 15 residues. CDR3 protein: CASSVSSGAPREQYF. The CDR3 coding sequence is TGTGCCAGCAGCGTGAGCAGCGGGGCTCCGCGTGAGCAGTACTTC.

This sequence joins TRBV6-6 and TRBJ2-1; a possible D gene is TRBD2 (6 bases). The V end lost 2 bases, the J end lost 5 bases, and 13 bases lay between the germline ends. This CDR3 is built from 15 residues. In germline, CDR1 is MNHNY, CDR2 SVGAGI (reference sequence). This CDR3 reads CASSYGGGINNEQFF. The CDR3 DNA follows: TGTGCCAGCAGTTACGGCGGAGGGATAAACAATGAGCAGTTCTTC.

The genes are TRBV7-9 and TRBJ2-1, with 11 bases that match TRBD2. V trimming: 1 base; J trimming: 9 bases; junction bases outside the gene matches: 5. Looked up from germline, CDR1 is SEHNR and CDR2 is FQNEAQ (reference sequence). The CDR3 length is 15 residues. This chain's CDR3 is CASSLVAGGHGEQFF. CDR3 nucleotides: TGTGCCAGCAGCTTAGTAGCGGGGGGGCACGGTGAGCAGTTCTTC.

The gene calls are TRBV5-1 and TRBJ2-3; 10 positions match TRBD2. Germline V gene lookup returns CDR1 SGHRS and CDR2 YFSETQ. The CDR3 covers 16 residues. Trimming at V came to 0 bases and at J to 7 bases, leaving 8 bases not matched to a gene. This CDR3 is CASSLETSGGANTQYF. In DNA, the CDR3 is TGCGCCAGCAGCTTGGAGACCAGCGGGGGGGCCAATACGCAGTATTTT. Complete variable domain (other parts from reference TRBV5-1 and TRBJ2-3): KAGVTQTPRYLIKTRGQQVTLSCSPISGHRSVSWYQQTPGQGLQFLFEYFSETQRNKGNFPGRFSGRQFSNSRSEMNVSTLELGDSALYLCASSLETSGGANTQYFGPGTRLTVL.

V and J are TRBV7-6 and TRBJ1-1, with 8 bases matching TRBD1. The ends lost 1 base at V and 4 bases at J; junction bases unmatched: 11. The CDR3 is 17 amino acids. CDR1 and CDR2 (germline): SGHVS, FNYEAQ. In DNA, the CDR3 is TGTGCCAGCAGCTTAGATTTCCCAGGGGGCGGGAGCACTGAAGCTTTCTTT. Amino acids: CASSLDFPGGGSTEAFF.

The V and J genes are TRBV9 and TRBJ2-3; weak D call: TRBD2 (6 bases). Trimming shortened V by 4 bases and J by 2 bases, and 17 bases separated the two germline ends. This CDR3 has 16 amino acids. Germline V lookup: CDR1 SGDLS, CDR2 YYNGEE. CDR3 nucleotide sequence: TGTGCCAGCAGCCCGGATAGCGGAGCCCACACAGATACGCAGTATTTT. This sequence encodes CASSPDSGAHTDTQYF.

V gene TRBV14 combines with J gene TRBJ2-7; D might be TRBD2 (6 bases). Trimming took 1 base from V and 0 from J, leaving 10 bases between them. This CDR3 contains 15 residues. Germline V gene sequence: CDR1 SGHDN, CDR2 FVKESK. CDR3 DNA sequence: TGTGCCAGCAGCCAAGGACTAGGAAGCTCCTACGAGCAGTACTTC. Protein sequence: CASSQGLGSSYEQYF.

The genes are TRBV6-7 and TRBJ2-7; D might be TRBD2 (6 bases). TRBV6-7 is flagged as an ORF with uncertain function. The germline V and J ends were trimmed by 3 bases and 1 base, with 16 bases remaining between them. This CDR3 contains 16 residues. CDR3 DNA: TGTGCCAGCAGTTATAACTGGGGACTTATTTCCTACGAGCAGTACTTC. Protein product: CASSYNWGLISYEQYF.

The chain links TRBV7-6 to TRBJ2-1, with TRBD2 matching over 8 bases. Germline V CDR1 and CDR2: SGHVS, FNYEAQ. The CDR3 is 15 amino acids. The junction had 10 bases not matched to a gene; V was cut back by 5 bases and J by 7 bases. The CDR3 sequence: CASSPQRGPLNEQFF. CDR3 DNA: TGTGCCAGCAGCCCCCAGCGGGGGCCCCTTAATGAGCAGTTCTTC.

V gene TRBV11-2 combines with J gene TRBJ1-1; D is unresolved. Trimming took 5 bases from V and 1 from J, leaving 14 bases between them. Germline CDR1 SGHAT, CDR2 FQNNGV. This CDR3 region has 15 residues. The CDR3 nucleotides read TGTGCCAGCAGCCTGGTGAGGACTAAGAACACTGAAGCTTTCTTT. This translates into CASSLVRTKNTEAFF.

This chain links TRBV4-2 with TRBJ2-5; D possibly corresponds to TRBD2 (6 bases). The last part of the DNA fits TRBJ2-7 better; the J call may be wrong. The CDR3 is 14 amino acids. The V gene's germline CDR1 is LGHNA and CDR2 YNFKEQ. The CDR3 spells CASSQAWGEREQYF. The DNA of the CDR3 is TGTGCCAGCAGCCAAGCTTGGGGGGAGCGCGAGCAGTACTTC.

This clone occurred a few times. The V gene is TRBV4-2, the J gene TRBJ1-5; D not certain. Trimming took off 1 base at V and 7 bases at J, with 14 bases between the two ends. The CDR3 length is 15 residues. Germline CDR1 reads LGHNA; CDR2 reads YNFKEQ. DNA for the CDR3: TGTGCCAGCAGCCAAGGAGAGTCCCGGCGGCAGCCCCAGCATTTT. Translating gives CASSQGESRRQPQHF.

This clone has only a few counts. The chain couples TRBV5-6 to TRBJ2-6; D possibly corresponds to TRBD1 (5 bases). Germline CDR1 SGHDT, CDR2 YYEEEE. The CDR3 contains 16 residues. The germline V and J ends were trimmed by 3 bases and 0 bases, with 10 bases remaining between them. CDR3 nucleotide sequence: TGTGCCAGCAGCTCTCGACAGAACTCTGGGGCCAACGTCCTGACTTTC. Its protein is CASSSRQNSGANVLTF. The whole variable domain, remainder taken from reference TRBV5-6 and TRBJ2-6, is DAGVTQSPTHLIKTRGQQVTLRCSPKSGHDTVSWYQQALGQGPQFIFQYYEEEERQRGNFPDRFSGHQFPNYSSELNVNALLLGDSALYLCASSSRQNSGANVLTFGAGSRLTVL.